The present TCR beta chain was sequenced within a study of OX40 agonist ivuxolimab in advanced cancers. Turning to the study itself: As their treatment, patients were administered ivuxolimab, an agonistic anti-OX40 (CD134) antibody.

General observations from the study: Clones of CD4+ and CD8+ blood T cells grew by week 6 at doses of 0.1 to 3.0 mg/kg.

The V end lost 5 bases, the J end lost 7 bases, and 11 bases lay between the germline ends. There are 12 residues in the CDR3. Germline CDR1 reads SEHNR; CDR2 reads FQNEAQ (reference sequence). The method was immunoSEQ multiplex PCR; TCRdb's version includes in-frame clones alone and lacks a portion of them. Found here are around 56,000 clones, around 83% of them singletons; the top ten hold about 4.8%. In regard to this clone: Antigen: not known.

The sequence was obtained from an adult with an advanced solid tumor such as melanoma, head and neck, liver or kidney cancer. The sample was CD4+ or CD8+ T cells sorted from blood, taken in a trial of the OX40 agonist ivuxolimab. This rearrangement joins TRBV7-9 to TRBJ1-1; perhaps TRBD1 as D (5 bases). CDR3 nucleotide sequence: TGTGCCAGCAGCCAAACAGGTTATGAAGCTTTCTTT. As protein: CASSQTGYEAFF.